This passage covers 9 T cell receptor beta chains from one sample sequenced in a study of shared clonotypes between healthy human individuals (dated by TCRdb to the early 2020s). CD8 naive samples were obtained by positive selection for CCR7 among CD45RO-negative cells, yielding a CD45RA+CCR7+ population from which TemRA cells were excluded. Libraries came from the immunoSEQ multiplex PCR assay. Sourced from immuneACCESS, this table was stored by TCRdb with only in-frame sequences that have V and J called. A share of the clones is absent; for the studies checked, an unresolved V gene accounts for under half, and the remainder has no known explanation. Within this sample are around 620,000 clones, with 85% to 95% of them counted one time only. The ten largest clones take up over 0.1% of the sample. The sample taken for sequencing was naive CD8+ T cells sorted from blood. The cell subset or site label for this specimen denotes: CD45RA+CCR7+. All receptors derive from a young woman in good health.

This chain joins TRBV14 and TRBJ2-3; 8 bases agree with TRBD2. CDR3 length: 16 amino acids. V was clipped by 3 bases and J by 2 bases; unmatched bases: 7. Looked up from germline, CDR1 is SGHDN and CDR2 is FVKESK. The CDR3 sequence: CASSQGGTRLTDTQYF. The DNA for the CDR3 is TGTGCCAGCAGCCAGGGAGGGACTAGACTCACAGATACGCAGTATTTT.

The CDR3 DNA sequence: TGCGCCAGCAGCCAATTACAGGGGACTCCAACTGAAGCTTTCTTT. Residues: CASSQLQGTPTEAFF. The chain is built from TRBV4-1 and TRBJ1-1; 7 nucleotides agree with TRBD1. V was pared by 2 bases and J by 5 bases, with 8 bases of the junction left unmatched. The CDR3 consists of 15 residues. Germline V gene data show CDR1 as MGHRA and CDR2 as YSYEKL.

CDR3 coding DNA: TGTGCCAGCCTCGGGGGGACCCTAGCGGAGACCCAGTACTTC. This sequence encodes CASLGGTLAETQYF. The chain has TRBV6-5 and TRBJ2-5, with TRBD2 identical over 7 bases. The CDR3 has 14 residues. V trimming: 8 bases; J trimming: 5 bases; junction bases outside the gene matches: 11. Germline lookup yields CDR1 MNHEY and CDR2 SVGAGI.

The chain carries TRBV14 and TRBJ2-7; TRBD1 matches 9 bases. Germline CDR1 and CDR2: SGHDN and FVKESK. V lost 0 bases to trimming and J lost 0 bases; unmatched junction nucleotides: 3. The CDR3 runs 16 residues. The CDR3 here is CASSQERDRDSYEQYF. In nucleotides, the CDR3 is TGTGCCAGCAGCCAAGAGAGGGACAGGGACTCCTACGAGCAGTACTTC.

The chain has TRBV4-2 and TRBJ1-5; 7 bases are a match to TRBD1. This CDR3 has 16 amino acids. The germline CDR1 and CDR2 sequences are LGHNA and YNFKEQ. V trimming: 4 bases; J trimming: 4 bases; junction bases outside the gene matches: 10. The CDR3 DNA reads as TGTGCCAGCAGCCCCGAGGCGGGACAGATAAATCAGCCCCAGCATTTT. Amino acids: CASSPEAGQINQPQHF.

CDR3 amino acids: CASSGTNYEQYF. CDR3 DNA sequence: TGCGCCAGCAGCGGGACCAACTACGAGCAGTACTTC. This chain uses TRBV5-1 with TRBJ2-7, with D tentatively TRBD1 or TRBD2 (5 bases each). Trimming stripped 4 bases from V and 3 bases from J, with 8 bases between. Germline V gene sequence: CDR1 SGHRS, CDR2 YFSETQ. The CDR3 sequence is 12 residues long.

CDR3 loop: CATSWGGTSYEQYF. Here the CDR3 DNA reads TGTGCCACTTCCTGGGGGGGAACGTCTTACGAGCAGTACTTC. The chain recombines TRBV28 with TRBJ2-7, with 7 bases that match TRBD2. Germline trimming cut 10 bases from V and 4 bases from J; bases unmatched to any gene: 13. In germline, CDR1 is MDHEN, CDR2 SYDVKM. The CDR3 sequence is 14 residues long.

The chain employs TRBV9 and TRBJ2-7; the match to TRBD2 covers 9 bases. The CDR3 sequence is 16 residues long. Trimming cost V 0 bases and J 0 bases; bases outside gene matches: 4. Germline-derived CDR1 and CDR2 are SGDLS and YYNGEE. CDR3 bases: TGTGCCAGCAGCGTAGACGCGGGAGGGCCCTCCTACGAGCAGTACTTC. Translated, it gives CASSVDAGGPSYEQYF.

This sequence joins TRBV4-2 and TRBJ2-3, with a possible D match to TRBD2 (6 bases). Germline CDR1 is LGHNA and CDR2 is YNFKEQ. CDR3 size: 14 residues. Trimming stripped 5 bases from V and 5 bases from J, with 14 bases between. DNA of the CDR3: TGTGCCAGCAGCAAGCCGGACTACCAAGATACGCAGTATTTT. Translated: CASSKPDYQDTQYF.